This record looks at one T cell receptor (beta chain) sequence and its context. The data derive from a study of human T cells and chemical hapten exposure. TCRdb redid the calling of the RACE reads with MiXCR, one entry per CDR3 protein. The sample lists 180,000 or so distinct CDR3 sequences, approximately 15% occurring once. The time point is: patch test 1, 2 weeks after DPC sensitization. Treatment described: therapeutic diphenylcyclopropenone sensitization with weekly scalp DPC. Trimming left V 5 bases short and J 5 bases short, with 18 bases between. The CDR3 is 16 residues long. This sequence joins TRBV12-3 or TRBV12-4 and TRBJ2-2; D is perhaps TRBD1 (5 bases). The TCR originated in a woman in her thirties with alopecia areata. Some clones in this sample may be carry-over from other donors' samples. Sample: whole blood, taken in connection with sensitization to the hapten diphenylcyclopropenone (DPC). The CDR3 reads CASSQKPGSYTGELFF. CDR3 coding DNA: TGTGCCAGCAGTCAAAAGCCAGGGTCGTATACCGGGGAGCTGTTTTTT.